This T cell receptor (beta chain) was retrieved from a study of response to subunit inactivated influenza vaccine. Study observations and caveats: New T cells are recruited in small numbers by each seasonal influenza vaccination, according to the authors' suggestion.

Regarding this clonotype: The antigen remains undetermined.

One entry per CDR3 protein, called by TCRdb with MiXCR from the RT-PCR reads. Among roughly 570,000 distinct CDR3 sequences listed, 14% were seen once. This CDR3 has 16 amino acids. Looked up from germline, CDR1 is SGHRS and CDR2 is YFSETQ. Unmatched junction bases numbered 13, after V lost 4 bases and J lost 3 bases. Sequencing was performed on PBMCs from blood, taken 12 days after vaccination. The V call is TRBV5-1, the J call TRBJ2-7; TRBD2 agrees at 7 bases. The TCR was taken from a man aged 50 to 59 who received an inactivated influenza vaccine. The CDR3 nucleotides read TGCGCCAGCAGCCCTCCGGGCGGGAGCCTCCTCTACGAGCAGTACTTC. This sequence encodes CASSPPGGSLLYEQYF.